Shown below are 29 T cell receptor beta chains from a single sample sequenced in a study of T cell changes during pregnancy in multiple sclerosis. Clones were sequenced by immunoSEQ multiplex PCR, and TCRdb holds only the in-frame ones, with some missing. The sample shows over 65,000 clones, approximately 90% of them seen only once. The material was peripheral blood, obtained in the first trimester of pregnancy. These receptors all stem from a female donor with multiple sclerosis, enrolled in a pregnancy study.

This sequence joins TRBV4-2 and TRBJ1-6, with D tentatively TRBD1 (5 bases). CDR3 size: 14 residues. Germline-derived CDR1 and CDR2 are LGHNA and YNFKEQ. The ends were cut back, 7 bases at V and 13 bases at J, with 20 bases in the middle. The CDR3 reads CASTPGLAMVPLHF. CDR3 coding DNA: TGTGCCAGCACCCCGGGACTCGCCATGGTCCCCCTCCACTTT.

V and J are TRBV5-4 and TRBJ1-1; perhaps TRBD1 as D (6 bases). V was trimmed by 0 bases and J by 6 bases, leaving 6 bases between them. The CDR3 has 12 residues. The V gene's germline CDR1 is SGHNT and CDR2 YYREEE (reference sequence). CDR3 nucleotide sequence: TGTGCCAGCAGCTTGGAGGGGGCTGAAGCTTTCTTT. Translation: CASSLEGAEAFF.

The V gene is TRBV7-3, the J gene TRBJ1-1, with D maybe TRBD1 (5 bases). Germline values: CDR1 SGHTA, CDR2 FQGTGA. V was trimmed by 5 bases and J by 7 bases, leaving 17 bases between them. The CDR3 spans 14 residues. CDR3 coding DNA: TGTGCCAGCAGCCTCTCCGTACGGGGGGGTGAAGCTTTCTTT. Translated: CASSLSVRGGEAFF.

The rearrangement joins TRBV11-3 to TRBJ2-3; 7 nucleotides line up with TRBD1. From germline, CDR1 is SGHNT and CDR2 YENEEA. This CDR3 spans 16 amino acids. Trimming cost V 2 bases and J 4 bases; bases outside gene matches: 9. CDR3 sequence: CASSLNPTGASDTQYF. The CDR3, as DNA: TGTGCCAGCAGCTTAAATCCCACAGGGGCCTCAGATACGCAGTATTTT.

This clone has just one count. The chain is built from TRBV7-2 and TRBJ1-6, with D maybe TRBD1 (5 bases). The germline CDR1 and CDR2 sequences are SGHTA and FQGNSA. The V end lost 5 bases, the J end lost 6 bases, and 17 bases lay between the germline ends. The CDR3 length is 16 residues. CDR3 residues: CASSTWGLTLNSPLHF. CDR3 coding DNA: TGTGCCAGCAGCACTTGGGGACTGACACTTAATTCACCCCTCCACTTT.

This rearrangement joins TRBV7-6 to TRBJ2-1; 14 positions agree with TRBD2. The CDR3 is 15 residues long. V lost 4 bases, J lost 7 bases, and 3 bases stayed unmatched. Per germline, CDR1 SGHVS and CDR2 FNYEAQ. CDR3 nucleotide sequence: TGTGCCAGCAGCTCAGGACTAGCGGGAGGTAATGAGCAGTTCTTC. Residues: CASSSGLAGGNEQFF.

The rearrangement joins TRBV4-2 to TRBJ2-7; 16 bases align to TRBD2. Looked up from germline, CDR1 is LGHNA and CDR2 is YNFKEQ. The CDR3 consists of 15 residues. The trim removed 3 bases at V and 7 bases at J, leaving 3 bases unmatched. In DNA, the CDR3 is TGTGCCAGCAGCCAGGGACTAGCGGGGGGGCGGGAGCAGTACTTC. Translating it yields CASSQGLAGGREQYF.

CDR3 nucleotides: TGTGCCAGCAGCTACGGACAGAACGCGAACACCGGGGAGCTGTTTTTT. As protein: CASSYGQNANTGELFF. This chain joins TRBV7-9 and TRBJ2-2, with a tentative D call TRBD1 (6 bases). Trimming took off 4 bases at V and 0 bases at J, with 12 bases between the two ends. This CDR3 region has 16 residues. Germline V gives CDR1 SEHNR, CDR2 FQNEAQ (reference sequence).

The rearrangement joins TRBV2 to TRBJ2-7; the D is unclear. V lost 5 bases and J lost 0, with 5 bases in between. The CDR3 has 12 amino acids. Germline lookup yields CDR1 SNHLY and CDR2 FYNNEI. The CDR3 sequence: CASSRVSYEQYF. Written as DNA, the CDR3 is TGTGCCAGCAGTCGCGTCTCCTACGAGCAGTACTTC.

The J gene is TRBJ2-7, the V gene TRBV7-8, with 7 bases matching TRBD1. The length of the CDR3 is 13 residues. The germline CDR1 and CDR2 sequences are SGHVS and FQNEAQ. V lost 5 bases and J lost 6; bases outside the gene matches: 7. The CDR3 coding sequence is TGTGCCAGCAGCCCCGACAGGGAGAGCGAGCAGTACTTC. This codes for CASSPDRESEQYF.

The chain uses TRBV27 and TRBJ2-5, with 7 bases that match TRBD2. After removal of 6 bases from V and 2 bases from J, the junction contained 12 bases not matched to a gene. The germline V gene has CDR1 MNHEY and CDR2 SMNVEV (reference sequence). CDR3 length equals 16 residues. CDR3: CASSRQWERGQETQYF. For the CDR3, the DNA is TGTGCCAGCAGCCGACAGTGGGAGCGGGGACAAGAGACCCAGTACTTC.

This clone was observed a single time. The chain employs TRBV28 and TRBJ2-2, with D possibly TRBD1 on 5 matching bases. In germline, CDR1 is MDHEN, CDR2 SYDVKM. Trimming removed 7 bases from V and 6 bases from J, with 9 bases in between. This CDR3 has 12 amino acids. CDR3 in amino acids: CASTDSSGELFF. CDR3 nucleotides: TGTGCCAGCACAGACAGTTCCGGGGAGCTGTTTTTT. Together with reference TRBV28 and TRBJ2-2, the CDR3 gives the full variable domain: DVKVTQSSRYLVKRTGEKVFLECVQDMDHENMFWYRQDPGLGLRLIYFSYDVKMKEKGDIPEGYSVSREKKERFSLILESASTNQTSMYLCASTDSSGELFFGEGSRLTVL.

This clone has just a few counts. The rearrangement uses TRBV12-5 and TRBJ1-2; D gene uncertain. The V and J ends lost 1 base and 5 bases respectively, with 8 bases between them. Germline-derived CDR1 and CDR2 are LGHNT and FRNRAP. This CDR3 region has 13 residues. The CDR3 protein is CASGLGNSYGYTF. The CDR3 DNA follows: TGTGCTAGTGGTTTGGGAAACAGTTATGGCTACACCTTC.

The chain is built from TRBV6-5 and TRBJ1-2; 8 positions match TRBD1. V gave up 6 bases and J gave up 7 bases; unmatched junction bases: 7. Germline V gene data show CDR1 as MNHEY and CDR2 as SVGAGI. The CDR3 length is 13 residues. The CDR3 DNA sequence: TGTGCCAGCAGGCCCCAGGGGGCGAGTGGCTACACCTTC. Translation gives CASRPQGASGYTF.

The CDR3 nucleotides are TGTGCCTGGAGTGTACCCAGCGGGAGAACGGTCGGGGAGCTGTTTTTT. Its translation is CAWSVPSGRTVGELFF. The chain uses TRBV30 and TRBJ2-2, with 8 bases matching TRBD2. The ends lost 0 bases at V and 7 bases at J; junction bases unmatched: 10. The CDR3 is made up of 16 amino acids. Germline values: CDR1 GTSNPN, CDR2 SVGIG (reference sequence).

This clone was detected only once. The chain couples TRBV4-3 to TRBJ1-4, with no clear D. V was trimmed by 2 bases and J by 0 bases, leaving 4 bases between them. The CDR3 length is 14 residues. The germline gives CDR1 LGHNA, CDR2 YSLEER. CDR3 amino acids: CASSQFATNEKLFF. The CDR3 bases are TGCGCCAGCAGCCAATTCGCAACTAATGAAAAACTGTTTTTT.

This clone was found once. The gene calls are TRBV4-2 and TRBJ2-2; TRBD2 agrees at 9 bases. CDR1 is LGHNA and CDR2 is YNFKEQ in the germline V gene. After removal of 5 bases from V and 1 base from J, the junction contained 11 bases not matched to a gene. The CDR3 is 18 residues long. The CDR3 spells CASSYNPAAGGNTGELFF. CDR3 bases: TGTGCCAGCAGCTACAACCCGGCAGCGGGAGGGAACACCGGGGAGCTGTTTTTT.

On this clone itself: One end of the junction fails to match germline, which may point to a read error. The CDR3 nucleotides are TGTGCCAGCTCCCCACAGGGGAATATCTACGAGCAGTACTTC. Its translation is CASSPQGNIYEQYF. The chain carries TRBV18 and TRBJ2-7; 7 bases line up with TRBD1. The CDR3 runs 14 residues. Germline CDR1 KGHSH, CDR2 LQKENI.

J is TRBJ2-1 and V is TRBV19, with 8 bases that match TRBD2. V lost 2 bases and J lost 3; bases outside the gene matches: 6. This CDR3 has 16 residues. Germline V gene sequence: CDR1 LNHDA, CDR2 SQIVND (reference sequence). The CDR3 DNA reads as TGTGCCAGTAGTATACCCGGGAGGGCCAACTACAATGAGCAGTTCTTC. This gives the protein CASSIPGRANYNEQFF.

The CDR3 region is CASSFTGTSGRARNEQFF. CDR3 in DNA: TGTGCCAGCAGCTTTACCGGGACTAGCGGGAGGGCCAGGAATGAGCAGTTCTTC. This chain joins TRBV7-9 and TRBJ2-1; 16 bases are a match to TRBD2. Germline trimming cut 3 bases from V and 7 bases from J; bases unmatched to any gene: 9. CDR3 length: 18 residues. Per germline, CDR1 SEHNR and CDR2 FQNEAQ (reference sequence).

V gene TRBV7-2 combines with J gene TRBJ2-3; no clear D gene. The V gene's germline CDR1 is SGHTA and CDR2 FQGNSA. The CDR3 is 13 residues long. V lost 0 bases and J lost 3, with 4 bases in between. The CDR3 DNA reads TGTGCCAGCAGCTTAGCGAGGACAGATACGCAGTATTTT. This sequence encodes CASSLARTDTQYF.

DNA of the CDR3: TGTGCCAGCAGTTTTCTAGCGGGCACAGATACGCAGTATTTT. It codes for CASSFLAGTDTQYF. The rearrangement uses TRBV28 and TRBJ2-3; 7 bases match TRBD2. Per germline, CDR1 MDHEN and CDR2 SYDVKM. This CDR3 spans 14 amino acids. V shed 3 bases, J shed 1 base, and the junction held 1 base outside the gene matches.

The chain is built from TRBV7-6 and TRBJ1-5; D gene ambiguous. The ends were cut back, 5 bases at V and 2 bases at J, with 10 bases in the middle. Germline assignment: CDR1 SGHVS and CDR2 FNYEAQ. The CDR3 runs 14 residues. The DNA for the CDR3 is TGTGCCAGCAGCCCGGGATCGGGCAATCAGCCCCAGCATTTT. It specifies CASSPGSGNQPQHF.

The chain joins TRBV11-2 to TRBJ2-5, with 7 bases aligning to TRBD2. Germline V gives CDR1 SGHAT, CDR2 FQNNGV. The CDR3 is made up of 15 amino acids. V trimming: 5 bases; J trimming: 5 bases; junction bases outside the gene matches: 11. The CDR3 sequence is CASSPPRGGVETQYF. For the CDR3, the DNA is TGTGCCAGCAGCCCCCCCCGGGGAGGGGTTGAGACCCAGTACTTC.

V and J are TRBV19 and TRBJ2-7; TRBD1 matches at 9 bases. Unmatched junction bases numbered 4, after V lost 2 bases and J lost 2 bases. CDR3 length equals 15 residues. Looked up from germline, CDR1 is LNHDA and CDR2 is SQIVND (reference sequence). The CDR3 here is CASSIPGQGTYEQYF. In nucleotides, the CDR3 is TGTGCCAGTAGTATACCGGGACAGGGAACCTACGAGCAGTACTTC.

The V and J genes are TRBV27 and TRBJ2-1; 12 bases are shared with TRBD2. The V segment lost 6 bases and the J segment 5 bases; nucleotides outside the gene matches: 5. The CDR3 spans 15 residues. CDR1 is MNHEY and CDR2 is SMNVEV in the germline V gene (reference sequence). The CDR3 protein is CASRASGGGHNEQFF. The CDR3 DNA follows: TGTGCCAGCAGAGCTAGCGGGGGGGGGCACAATGAGCAGTTCTTC.

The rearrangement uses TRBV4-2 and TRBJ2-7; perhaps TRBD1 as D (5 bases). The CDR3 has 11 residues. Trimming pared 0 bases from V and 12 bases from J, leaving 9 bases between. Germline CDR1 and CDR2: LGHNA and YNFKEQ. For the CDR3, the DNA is TGTGCCAGCAGCCAAGAAGGCAGGGTGTACTTC. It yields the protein CASSQEGRVYF.

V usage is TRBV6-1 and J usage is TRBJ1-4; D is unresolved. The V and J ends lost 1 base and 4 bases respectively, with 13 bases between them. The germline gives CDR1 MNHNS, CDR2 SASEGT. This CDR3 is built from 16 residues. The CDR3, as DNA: TGTGCCAGCAGTGAAGGTCTGGGCTTGGGTAATGAAAAACTGTTTTTT. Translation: CASSEGLGLGNEKLFF.

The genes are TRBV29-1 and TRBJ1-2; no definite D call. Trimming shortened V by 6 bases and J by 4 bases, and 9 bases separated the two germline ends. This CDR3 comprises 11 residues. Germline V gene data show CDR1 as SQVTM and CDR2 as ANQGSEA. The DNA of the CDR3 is TGCAGCGTCGTAGACATCTATGGCTACACCTTC. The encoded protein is CSVVDIYGYTF.